This TCR beta chain comes out of a study of CD4+ T cells in melanoma (dated by TCRdb to the early 2020s). Study-level background: The study examined neoantigen-specific CD4+ T cells in human melanoma. Overall study results and their limits: Neoantigen-specific CD4+ T cells were reported to be correlated with the function of CD8+ T cells, macrophages and B cells. According to the report, neoantigen-specific CD4+ T cells in melanoma displayed diverse differentiation states.

Patients with melanoma were used as donors. Libraries came from the immunoSEQ multiplex PCR assay. TCRdb re-hosts the immuneACCESS table, in-frame sequences only. Its copies lack some clones; in the studies checked, an unresolved V gene accounts for under half of them, and the cause for the rest is not known. This sample gives tens of thousands of clones in total; roughly three quarters of them show up just once. Under 5.5% of the sample is held by the ten biggest clonotypes. As concerns this clone: What antigen it recognizes has not been identified. No base quality information exists; no much larger clone differs at one position.

The CDR3 runs 13 amino acids, cysteine and phenylalanine included. The retained sequence is limited to the CDR3, 39 bases, with the frame set at the first base. Cut back by 0 bases and 1 base, the V and J ends lie 3 bases apart. From the germline V gene, CDR1 is MNHEY and CDR2 is SVGAGI. This TCR derives from a human donor with melanoma. Sequencing was performed on tumor tissue. Recombination linked TRBV6-5 to TRBJ1-1, with no confidently assigned D gene. At the DNA level, the sequence is TGTGCCAGCAGTTACTCGGAGAACACTGAAGCTTTCTTT. It encodes CASSYSENTEAFF.